The rows below give T cell receptor beta chains drawn from one sample of a study of T cell repertoires in cytomegalovirus infection. TCRdb fed the reads into MiXCR, producing one record per CDR3 protein. Among some 160,000 distinct CDR3 sequences, 15% to 20% were seen once, and the ten largest hold approximately 18%. The material sequenced was CD8+ T cells from PBMCs. The receptors stem from a human donor in good health (CMV status not recorded). Some clones in this sample may be carry-over from other donors' samples. CDR3s leave out the opening cysteine and the closing phenylalanine or tryptophan. Only some rows state a clone size, as once, few, many or a class for expanded clones.

abundance	v_gene	j_gene	CDR3aa
-	TRBV28	TRBJ2-7	ASSRQGQLPYEQY
-	TRBV5-4	TRBJ2-7	ASSPATSGGYEQY
few	TRBV7-2	TRBJ2-7	ASSSTRLYEQY
-	TRBV25-1	TRBJ1-1	ASSIGLFTEAF
once	TRBV28	TRBJ1-5	ASSLRRGASNQPQH
few	TRBV2	TRBJ2-3	ASSPRGADTQY
few	TRBV28	TRBJ2-7	ASSLGSIRKAYEQY
-	TRBV28	TRBJ2-2	ASSLRGLPSEELF
-	TRBV12-3/TRBV12-4	TRBJ2-3	ASTEREVSTDTQY
-	TRBV7-3	TRBJ2-5	ASSPSGGLQETQY
few	TRBV28	TRBJ1-2	ASSSAGANYGYT